This T cell receptor (beta chain) was sequenced in a study of tumor and adjacent non-tumor tissue in lung cancer. Overall study: Some 4.1 million productive TCRbeta reads were obtained per sample on average.

This CDR3 has 14 amino acids. V gave up 3 bases and J gave up 2 bases, with 7 bases separating them. In germline, CDR1 is KGHSH, CDR2 LQKENI. RNA was extracted from bulk tissue without any cell sorting. The study's findings and limits: TCR diversity was significantly greater in tumor than normal lung tissue.

Three rounds of nested PCR, following a modified ARM-PCR protocol, produced the TCRbeta library. TCRdb used MiXCR to reprocess the multiplex PCR reads, holding one entry per CDR3 protein. The sample lists 65,000 to 90,000 distinct CDR3 sequences; roughly 75% were seen once. For this clonotype: What it binds is not known.

V is TRBV18 and J is TRBJ2-2; D gene unclear. The sample was lung tumor tissue. The TCR originated in a woman in her 70s with non-small cell lung cancer. The CDR3 spells CASSPIQNTGELFF. The CDR3 DNA follows: TGTGCCAGCTCACCGATACAAAACACCGGGGAGCTGTTTTTT.